This T cell receptor beta chain was sequenced for a study of blood T cell repertoires in COVID-19. Study summary: T cells, B-cell-depleted T cells, or PBMCs supplied cDNA or gDNA.

Which cohort a participant joined came from the clinical history participants gave. Profiling relied on immunoSEQ multiplex PCR, and the TCRdb table lists in-frame clones only, not all of them. The sample yields roughly 240,000 clones, roughly 82% seen once. This CDR3 has 14 amino acids. Per the germline V gene, CDR1 is KGHDR and CDR2 is SFDVKD. The V gene end was trimmed by 4 bases and the J gene end by 8 bases; junction bases not matched to a gene: 7. This chain joins TRBV24-1 and TRBJ1-2; TRBD1 agrees at 9 bases. This TCR came from a woman between 50 and 59 years old who had recovered from COVID-19. The sample taken for sequencing was PBMCs or T cells enriched from blood (not recorded which). CDR3 loop: CATSEGDRDKGYTF. CDR3 bases: TGTGCCACCAGTGAGGGGGACAGGGATAAGGGCTACACCTTC.